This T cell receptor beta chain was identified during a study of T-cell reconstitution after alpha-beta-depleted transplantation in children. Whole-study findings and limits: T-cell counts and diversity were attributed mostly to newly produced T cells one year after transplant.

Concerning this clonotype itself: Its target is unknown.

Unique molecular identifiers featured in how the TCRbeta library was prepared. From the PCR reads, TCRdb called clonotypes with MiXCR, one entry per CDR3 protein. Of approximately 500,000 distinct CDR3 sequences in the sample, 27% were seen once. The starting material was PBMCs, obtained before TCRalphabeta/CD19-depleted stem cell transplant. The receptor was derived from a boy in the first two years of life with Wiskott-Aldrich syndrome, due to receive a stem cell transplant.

This chain's CDR3 is CASRTTGLGGETQYF. Written as DNA, the CDR3 is TGTGCCAGCAGAACAACCGGGCTGGGAGGAGAGACCCAGTACTTC. V gene TRBV6-1 combines with J gene TRBJ2-5; possible D gene TRBD2, 6 bases. The length of the CDR3 is 15 residues. Trimming shortened V by 6 bases and J by 4 bases, and 18 bases separated the two germline ends. CDR1 is MNHNS and CDR2 is SASEGT in the germline V gene.